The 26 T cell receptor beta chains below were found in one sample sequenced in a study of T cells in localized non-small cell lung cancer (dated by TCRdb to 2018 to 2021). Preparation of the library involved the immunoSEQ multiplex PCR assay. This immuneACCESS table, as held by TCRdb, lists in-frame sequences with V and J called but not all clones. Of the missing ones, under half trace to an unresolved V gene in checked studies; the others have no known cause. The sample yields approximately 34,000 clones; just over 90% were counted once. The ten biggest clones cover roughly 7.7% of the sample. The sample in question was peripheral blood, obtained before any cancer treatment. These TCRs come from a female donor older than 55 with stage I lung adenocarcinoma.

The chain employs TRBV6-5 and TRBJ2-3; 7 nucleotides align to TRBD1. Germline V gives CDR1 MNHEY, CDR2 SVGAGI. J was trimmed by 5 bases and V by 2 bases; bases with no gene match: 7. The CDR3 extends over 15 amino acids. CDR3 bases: TGTGCCAGCAGTTACGGATTGACAGGGAAAGATACGCAGTATTTT. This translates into CASSYGLTGKDTQYF.

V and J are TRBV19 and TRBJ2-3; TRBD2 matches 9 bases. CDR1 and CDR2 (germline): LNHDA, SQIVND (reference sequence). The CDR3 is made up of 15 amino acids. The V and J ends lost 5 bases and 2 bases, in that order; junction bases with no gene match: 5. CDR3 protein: CASSPGLADTDTQYF. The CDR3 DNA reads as TGTGCCAGTAGTCCGGGACTAGCAGACACAGATACGCAGTATTTT.

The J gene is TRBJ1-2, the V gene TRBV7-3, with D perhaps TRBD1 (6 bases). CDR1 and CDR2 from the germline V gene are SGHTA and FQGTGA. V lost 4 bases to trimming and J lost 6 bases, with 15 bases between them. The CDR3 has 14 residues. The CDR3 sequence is CASSSGDTSHGYTF. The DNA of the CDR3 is TGTGCCAGCAGCTCAGGGGACACATCTCATGGCTACACCTTC.

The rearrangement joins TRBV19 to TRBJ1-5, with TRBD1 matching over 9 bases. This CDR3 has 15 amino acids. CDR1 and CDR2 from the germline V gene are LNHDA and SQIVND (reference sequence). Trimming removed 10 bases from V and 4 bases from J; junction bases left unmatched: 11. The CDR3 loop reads CATELGTGRNQPQHF. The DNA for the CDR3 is TGTGCCACCGAACTCGGGACAGGGAGGAATCAGCCCCAGCATTTT.

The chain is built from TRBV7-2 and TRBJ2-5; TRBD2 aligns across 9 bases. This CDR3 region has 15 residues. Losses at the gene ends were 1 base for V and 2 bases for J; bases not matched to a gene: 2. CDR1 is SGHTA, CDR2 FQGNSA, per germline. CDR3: CASSLDAGGQETQYF. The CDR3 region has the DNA TGTGCCAGCAGCTTAGACGCGGGGGGGCAAGAGACCCAGTACTTC. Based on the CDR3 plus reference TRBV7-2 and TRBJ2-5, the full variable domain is GAGVSQSPSNKVTEKGKDVELRCDPISGHTALYWYRQSLGQGLEFLIYFQGNSAPDKSGLPSDRFSAERTGGSVSTLTIQRTQQEDSAVYLCASSLDAGGQETQYFGPGTRLLVL.

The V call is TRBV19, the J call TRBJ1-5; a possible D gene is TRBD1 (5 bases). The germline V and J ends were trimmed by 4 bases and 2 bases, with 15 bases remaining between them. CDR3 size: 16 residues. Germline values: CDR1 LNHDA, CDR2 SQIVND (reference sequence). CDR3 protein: CASSTPQRGGNQPQHF. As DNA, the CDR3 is TGTGCCAGTAGTACCCCGCAAAGGGGAGGCAATCAGCCCCAGCATTTT.

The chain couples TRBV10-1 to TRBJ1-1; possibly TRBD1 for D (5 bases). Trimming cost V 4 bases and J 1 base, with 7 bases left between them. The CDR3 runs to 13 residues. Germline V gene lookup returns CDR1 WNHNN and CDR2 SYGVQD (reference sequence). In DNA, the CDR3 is TGCGCCAGCAGTGTGACAGAGAACACTGAAGCTTTCTTT. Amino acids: CASSVTENTEAFF.

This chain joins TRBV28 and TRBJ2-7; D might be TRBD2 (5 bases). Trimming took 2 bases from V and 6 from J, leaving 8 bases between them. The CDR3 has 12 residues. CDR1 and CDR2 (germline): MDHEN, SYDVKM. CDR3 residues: CASSLGETEQYF. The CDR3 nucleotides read TGTGCCAGCAGTTTAGGGGAGACCGAGCAGTACTTC.

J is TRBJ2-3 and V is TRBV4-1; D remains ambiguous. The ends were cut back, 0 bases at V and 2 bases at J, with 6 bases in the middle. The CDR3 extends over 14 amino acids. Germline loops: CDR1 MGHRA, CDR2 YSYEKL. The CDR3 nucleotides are TGCGCCAGCAGCCAAGACCTCTTCACAGATACGCAGTATTTT. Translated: CASSQDLFTDTQYF.

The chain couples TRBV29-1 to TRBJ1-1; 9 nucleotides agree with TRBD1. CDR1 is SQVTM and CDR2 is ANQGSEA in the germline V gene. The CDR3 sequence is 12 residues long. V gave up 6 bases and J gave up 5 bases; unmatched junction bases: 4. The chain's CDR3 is CSVGQGRTEAFF. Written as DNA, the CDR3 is TGCAGCGTCGGACAGGGGCGGACTGAAGCTTTCTTT.

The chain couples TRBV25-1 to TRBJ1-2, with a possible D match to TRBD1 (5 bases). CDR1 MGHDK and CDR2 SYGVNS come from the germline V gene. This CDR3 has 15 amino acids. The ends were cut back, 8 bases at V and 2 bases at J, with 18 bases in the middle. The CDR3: CASSLGGGSNYGYTF. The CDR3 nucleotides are TGTGCCAGCTCTCTGGGCGGGGGATCAAACTATGGCTACACCTTC.

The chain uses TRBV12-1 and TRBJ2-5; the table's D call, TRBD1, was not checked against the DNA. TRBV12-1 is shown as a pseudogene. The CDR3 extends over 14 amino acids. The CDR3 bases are TGTGCCAGGGGGCCAAAGACAGTCCAAGAGACCCAGTACTTC. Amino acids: CARGPKTVQETQYF.

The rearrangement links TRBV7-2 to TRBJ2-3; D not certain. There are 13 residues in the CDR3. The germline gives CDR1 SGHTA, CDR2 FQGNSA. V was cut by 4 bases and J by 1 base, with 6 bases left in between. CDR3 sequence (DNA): TGTGCCAGCAGCTCACGGGGCACAGATACGCAGTATTTT. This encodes CASSSRGTDTQYF.

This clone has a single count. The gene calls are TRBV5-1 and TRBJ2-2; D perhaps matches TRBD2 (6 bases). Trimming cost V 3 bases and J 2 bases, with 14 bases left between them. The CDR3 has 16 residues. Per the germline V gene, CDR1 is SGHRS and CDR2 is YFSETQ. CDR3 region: CASSSRETDNTGELFF. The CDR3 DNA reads TGCGCCAGCAGCTCTCGGGAGACGGATAACACCGGGGAGCTGTTTTTT.

In DNA form, the CDR3 reads TGTGCCATCAGGGGGACAGCCCAAGCTGGAAACACCATATATTTT. The encoded protein is CAIRGTAQAGNTIYF. This sequence joins TRBV10-3 and TRBJ1-3; 7 bases fit TRBD1. From germline, CDR1 is ENHRY and CDR2 SYGVKD. The junction had 7 bases not matched to a gene; V was cut back by 6 bases and J by 2 bases. This CDR3 region has 15 residues.

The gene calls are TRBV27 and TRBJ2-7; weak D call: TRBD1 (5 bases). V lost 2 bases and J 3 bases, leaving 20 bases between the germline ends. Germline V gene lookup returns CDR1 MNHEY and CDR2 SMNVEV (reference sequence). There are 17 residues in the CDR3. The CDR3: CASSLISTGRNIYEQYF. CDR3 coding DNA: TGTGCCAGCAGTTTAATTTCCACAGGCCGTAACATCTACGAGCAGTACTTC.

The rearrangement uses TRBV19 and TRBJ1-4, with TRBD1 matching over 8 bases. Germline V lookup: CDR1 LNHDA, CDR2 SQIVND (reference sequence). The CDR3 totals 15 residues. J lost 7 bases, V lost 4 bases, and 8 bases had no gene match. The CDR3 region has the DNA TGTGCCAGTAGTAACACCAGGGGGCGCGGTGAAAAACTGTTTTTT. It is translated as CASSNTRGRGEKLFF.

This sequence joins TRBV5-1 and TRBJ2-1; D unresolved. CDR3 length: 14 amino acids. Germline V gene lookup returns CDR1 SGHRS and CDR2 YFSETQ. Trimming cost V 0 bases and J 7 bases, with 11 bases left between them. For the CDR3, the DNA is TGCGCCAGCAGCTTGGGGGCAGGATTGAATGAGCAGTTCTTC. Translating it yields CASSLGAGLNEQFF.

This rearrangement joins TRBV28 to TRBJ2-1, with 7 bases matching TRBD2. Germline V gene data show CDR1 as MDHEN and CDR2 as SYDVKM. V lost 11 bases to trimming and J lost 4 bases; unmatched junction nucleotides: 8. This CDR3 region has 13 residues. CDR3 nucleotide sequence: TGTGCCTCCCGGGGGGTTCTTTACAATGAGCAGTTCTTC. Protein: CASRGVLYNEQFF.

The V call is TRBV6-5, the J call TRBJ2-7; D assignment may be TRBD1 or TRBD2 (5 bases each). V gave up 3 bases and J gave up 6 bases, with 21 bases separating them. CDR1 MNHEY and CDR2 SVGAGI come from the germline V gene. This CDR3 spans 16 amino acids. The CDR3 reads CASSYPVPGRASEQYF. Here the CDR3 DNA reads TGTGCCAGCAGTTATCCGGTCCCGGGACGGGCGTCCGAGCAGTACTTC.

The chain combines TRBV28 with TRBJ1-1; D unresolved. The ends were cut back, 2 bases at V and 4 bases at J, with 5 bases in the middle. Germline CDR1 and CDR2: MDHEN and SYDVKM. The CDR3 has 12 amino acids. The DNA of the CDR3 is TGTGCCAGCAGTTTAAGGAGCACTGAAGCTTTCTTT. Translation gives CASSLRSTEAFF.

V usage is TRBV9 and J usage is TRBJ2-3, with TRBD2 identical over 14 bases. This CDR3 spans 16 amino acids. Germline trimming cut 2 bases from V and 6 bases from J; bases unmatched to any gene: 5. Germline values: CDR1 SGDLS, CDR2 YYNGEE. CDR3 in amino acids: CASSVEGLAGVDTQYF. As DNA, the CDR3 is TGTGCCAGCAGCGTCGAGGGACTAGCGGGGGTGGATACGCAGTATTTT.

The CDR3 spells CASSLGPGTQSEAFF. As DNA, the CDR3 is TGTGCCAGCAGCTTAGGGCCCGGGACACAGTCTGAAGCTTTCTTT. The rearrangement links TRBV11-3 to TRBJ1-1; maybe TRBD1 (6 bases). From germline, CDR1 is SGHNT and CDR2 YENEEA. The CDR3 has 15 residues. The V and J ends lost 1 base and 6 bases respectively, with 15 bases between them.

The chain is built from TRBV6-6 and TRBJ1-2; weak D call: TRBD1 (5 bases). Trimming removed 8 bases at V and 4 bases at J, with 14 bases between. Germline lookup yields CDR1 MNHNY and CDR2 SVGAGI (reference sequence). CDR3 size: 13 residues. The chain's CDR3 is CASDPQGLYGYTF. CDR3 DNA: TGTGCCAGCGATCCTCAGGGACTCTATGGCTACACCTTC.

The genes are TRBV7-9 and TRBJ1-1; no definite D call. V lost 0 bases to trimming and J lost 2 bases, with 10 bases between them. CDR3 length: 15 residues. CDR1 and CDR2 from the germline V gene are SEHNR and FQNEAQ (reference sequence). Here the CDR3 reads CASSLAANLNTEAFF. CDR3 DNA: TGTGCCAGCAGCTTAGCGGCGAACCTAAACACTGAAGCTTTCTTT.

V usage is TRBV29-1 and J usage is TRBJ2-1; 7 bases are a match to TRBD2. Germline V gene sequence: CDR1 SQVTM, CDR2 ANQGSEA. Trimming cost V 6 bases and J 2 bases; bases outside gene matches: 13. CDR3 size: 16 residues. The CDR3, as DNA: TGCAGCGTGGAACCCCATAGCAGCGGGACCTACAATGAGCAGTTCTTC. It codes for CSVEPHSSGTYNEQFF.